The 28 T cell receptor beta chains given below trace back to one sample, sequenced in a study of human T cells and chemical hapten exposure. Blood, whole and unfractionated, served as the source for total RNA extraction. MiXCR, run by TCRdb on the 5' RACE reads, gives a single entry per CDR3 protein. Here the sample spans under 150,000 distinct CDR3 sequences, approximately 19% being singletons. These receptors were collected from a human donor in good health.

J is TRBJ1-2 and V is TRBV5-1; TRBD1 aligns across 7 bases. The germline V gene encodes CDR1 SGHRS and CDR2 YFSETQ. Trimming took 0 bases from V and 6 from J; bases not matched to a gene: 17. The CDR3 consists of 18 residues. CDR3 DNA: TGCGCCAGCAGCTTGGTAGTAGGGGCAGGGGGGAGCTTCCATGGCTACACCTTC. This translates into CASSLVVGAGGSFHGYTF.

This clonotype has a handful of counts. The J gene is TRBJ1-2, the V gene TRBV29-1, with D unresolved. The CDR3 runs 13 residues. Germline V gene sequence: CDR1 SQVTM, CDR2 ANQGSEA. V lost 3 bases to trimming and J lost 8 bases, with 16 bases between them. The DNA for the CDR3 is TGCAGCGTTGACGCGATAAGTGGTAGAGGCTACACCTTC. It encodes CSVDAISGRGYTF.

The chain recombines TRBV10-1 with TRBJ2-3; maybe TRBD2 (5 bases). The CDR3 length is 13 residues. V was clipped by 4 bases and J by 3 bases, with 8 bases between them. From germline, CDR1 is WNHNN and CDR2 SYGVQD (reference sequence). This chain's CDR3 is CASSVSGTDTQYF. The CDR3 DNA is TGCGCCAGCAGTGTTTCGGGAACAGATACGCAGTATTTT.

The gene calls are TRBV2 and TRBJ1-5, with D uncertain. V was clipped by 6 bases and J by 1 base, with 13 bases between them. Germline CDR1 SNHLY, CDR2 FYNNEI. The CDR3 is 15 residues long. The CDR3 DNA sequence: TGTGCCAGCAGCGTCTTTTCCGGGAGCAATCAGCCCCAGCATTTT. Amino acids: CASSVFSGSNQPQHF.

The V and J genes are TRBV20-1 and TRBJ2-4, with no clear D. V lost 5 bases and J 0 bases, leaving 14 bases between the germline ends. Germline values: CDR1 DFQATT, CDR2 SNEGSKA (reference sequence). This CDR3 is 15 amino acids long. This CDR3 is CSAFPNDGAKNIQYF. DNA of the CDR3: TGCAGTGCTTTCCCTAACGACGGAGCCAAAAACATTCAGTACTTC.

The V and J genes are TRBV3-1 and TRBJ2-2; a possible D gene is TRBD2 (6 bases). CDR3 length: 16 amino acids. Germline V gene lookup returns CDR1 LGHDT and CDR2 YNNKEL (reference sequence). V lost 2 bases and J lost 7, with 17 bases in between. This chain's CDR3 is CASSQYVSPGDGELFF. In nucleotides, the CDR3 is TGTGCCAGCAGCCAATACGTCTCCCCGGGGGACGGGGAGCTGTTTTTT.

V usage is TRBV27 and J usage is TRBJ1-1; D is ambiguous. This CDR3 is built from 15 residues. Germline CDR1 and CDR2: MNHEY and SMNVEV (reference sequence). V dropped 3 bases and J dropped 1 base, with 12 bases sitting between them. The CDR3 reads CASSFDGVWNTEAFF. CDR3 nucleotides: TGTGCCAGCAGTTTTGACGGGGTCTGGAACACTGAAGCTTTCTTT.

This clonotype was seen a handful of times. The chain recombines TRBV27 with TRBJ2-3, with D tentatively TRBD2 (6 bases). The ends were cut back, 7 bases at V and 5 bases at J, with 19 bases in the middle. There are 15 residues in the CDR3. Germline V lookup: CDR1 MNHEY, CDR2 SMNVEV (reference sequence). The CDR3 here is CASTSWEEGRDTQYF. DNA for the CDR3: TGTGCCAGCACCTCATGGGAGGAGGGTAGAGATACGCAGTATTTT.

The gene calls are TRBV28 and TRBJ2-2; TRBD2 matches 16 bases. This CDR3 contains 18 residues. The V gene's germline CDR1 is MDHEN and CDR2 SYDVKM. V lost 4 bases to trimming and J lost 7 bases; unmatched junction nucleotides: 9. CDR3 DNA: TGTGCCAGCAGTTCTTCCGGGACTAGCGGGAGGGCCTACGGGGAGCTGTTTTTT. Amino acid sequence: CASSSSGTSGRAYGELFF.

The rearrangement links TRBV14 to TRBJ2-3, with 9 positions matching TRBD2. The length of the CDR3 is 16 residues. CDR1 and CDR2 (germline): SGHDN, FVKESK. V trimming: 3 bases; J trimming: 4 bases; junction bases outside the gene matches: 8. In DNA form, the CDR3 reads TGTGCCAGCAGCCACTACGGCGGGAGGGACGCAGATACGCAGTATTTT. Amino acids: CASSHYGGRDADTQYF.

The chain combines TRBV4-2 with TRBJ2-1; D is possibly TRBD2 (5 bases). This CDR3 has 14 residues. In germline, CDR1 is LGHNA, CDR2 YNFKEQ. Trimming left V 3 bases short and J 7 bases short, with 13 bases between. CDR3 amino acids: CASSHGLTGNEQFF. The CDR3 nucleotides read TGTGCCAGCAGCCATGGCCTAACGGGGAATGAGCAGTTCTTC.

This clonotype was seen only a few times. The chain combines TRBV7-9 with TRBJ2-2; no firm D call. CDR3 length: 16 amino acids. V lost 7 bases to trimming and J lost 1 base, with 16 bases between them. The germline V gene encodes CDR1 SEHNR and CDR2 FQNEAQ (reference sequence). CDR3 amino acids: CASTDDAAENTGELFF. CDR3 sequence (DNA): TGTGCCAGCACTGATGATGCGGCGGAGAACACCGGGGAGCTGTTTTTT.

The chain combines TRBV5-1 with TRBJ2-7, with TRBD1 identical over 8 bases. V shed 3 bases and J 5 bases; nucleotides not matched to a gene: 13. The CDR3 is 16 residues long. Germline assignment: CDR1 SGHRS and CDR2 YFSETQ. The CDR3 sequence is CASSSRPTGGRDEQYF. The CDR3 DNA sequence: TGCGCCAGCAGCTCCAGACCAACAGGGGGTCGGGACGAGCAGTACTTC.

This chain joins TRBV6-1 and TRBJ1-2; TRBD1 agrees at 8 bases. The length of the CDR3 is 15 residues. Germline CDR1 MNHNS, CDR2 SASEGT. J gave up 7 bases and V 7 bases, and 14 bases lay outside the gene matches. Written as DNA, the CDR3 is TGTGCCAGCAACAAACCGGGACAGGTGTATGTTGGCTACACCTTC. It specifies CASNKPGQVYVGYTF.

The chain is built from TRBV27 and TRBJ1-4; D might be TRBD1 (6 bases). CDR3 length: 16 residues. CDR1 and CDR2 from the germline V gene are MNHEY and SMNVEV (reference sequence). Trimming took 5 bases from V and 5 from J, leaving 18 bases between them. CDR3 nucleotides: TGTGCCAGCAGTCCCTCCCTGGACAGCAAGAATGAAAAACTGTTTTTT. It codes for CASSPSLDSKNEKLFF.

This clonotype was observed a handful of times. The V gene is TRBV7-6, the J gene TRBJ2-3, with 8 bases lining up with TRBD2. In germline, CDR1 is SGHVS, CDR2 FNYEAQ. Trimming removed 0 bases from V and 1 base from J; junction bases left unmatched: 6. The length of the CDR3 is 17 residues. The CDR3 coding sequence is TGTGCCAGCAGCTTAGCGTCGGGACTAGGCGGCACAGATACGCAGTATTTT. Translation: CASSLASGLGGTDTQYF.

This chain uses TRBV29-1 with TRBJ1-4, with 8 positions matching TRBD1. This CDR3 is 16 amino acids long. Germline trimming cut 4 bases from V and 3 bases from J; bases unmatched to any gene: 10. The germline CDR1 and CDR2 sequences are SQVTM and ANQGSEA. The CDR3 region has the DNA TGCAGCGTTGCGAGGACAGGGAGGGATGCTAATGAAAAACTGTTTTTT. Residues: CSVARTGRDANEKLFF.

The V gene is TRBV7-6, the J gene TRBJ2-7; 7 nucleotides align to TRBD1. This CDR3 has 14 residues. Trimming cost V 2 bases and J 2 bases; bases outside gene matches: 3. Germline values: CDR1 SGHVS, CDR2 FNYEAQ. CDR3 sequence (DNA): TGTGCCAGCAGCTTACGGGACAGAACCTACGAGCAGTACTTC. This codes for CASSLRDRTYEQYF.

This clonotype was seen a few times. The chain joins TRBV28 to TRBJ2-2, with unresolved D. V gave up 6 bases and J gave up 0 bases, with 5 bases separating them. The CDR3 loop spans 13 amino acids. Germline V gene data show CDR1 as MDHEN and CDR2 as SYDVKM. CDR3 region: CASRWTNTGELFF. CDR3 coding DNA: TGTGCCAGCAGGTGGACGAACACCGGGGAGCTGTTTTTT.

The genes are TRBV28 and TRBJ1-6; 7 nucleotides agree with TRBD1. V shed 1 base and J 8 bases; nucleotides not matched to a gene: 5. CDR3 length: 15 residues. Germline loops: CDR1 MDHEN, CDR2 SYDVKM. The CDR3 DNA reads TGTGCCAGCAGTTTATACTCGGACAGGCATTCACCCCTCCACTTT. It specifies CASSLYSDRHSPLHF.

The chain uses TRBV29-1 and TRBJ2-1; D perhaps matches TRBD1 (5 bases). Germline CDR1 SQVTM, CDR2 ANQGSEA. The CDR3 sequence is 12 residues long. Trimming took off 4 bases at V and 5 bases at J, with 9 bases between the two ends. CDR3 coding DNA: TGCAGCGTTGTACAGGACAACAATGAGCAGTTCTTC. This gives the protein CSVVQDNNEQFF.

V and J are TRBV5-1 and TRBJ2-3; D could derive from TRBD1 or TRBD2 (6 bases each). Trimming stripped 4 bases from V and 6 bases from J, with 15 bases between. CDR3 length equals 14 residues. CDR1 SGHRS and CDR2 YFSETQ come from the germline V gene. CDR3 region: CASSGGPSEDTQYF. In DNA, the CDR3 is TGCGCCAGCAGCGGGGGGCCCTCGGAGGATACGCAGTATTTT.

The V and J genes are TRBV10-1 and TRBJ2-1, with 8 bases matching TRBD2. Per the germline V gene, CDR1 is WNHNN and CDR2 is SYGVQD (reference sequence). This CDR3 region has 15 residues. V was pared by 5 bases and J by 5 bases, with 8 bases of the junction left unmatched. This chain's CDR3 is CASSLSGSGNNEQFF. DNA of the CDR3: TGCGCCAGCAGTTTGAGCGGGAGCGGTAACAATGAGCAGTTCTTC.

This clonotype was counted only a few times. The rearrangement joins TRBV18 to TRBJ2-7; 8 bases are a match to TRBD1. Germline-derived CDR1 and CDR2 are KGHSH and LQKENI. J lost 5 bases, V lost 5 bases, and 5 bases had no gene match. The CDR3 consists of 13 residues. CDR3 nucleotide sequence: TGTGCCAGCTCAGCGGACAGGGTAAACGAGCAGTACTTC. Residues: CASSADRVNEQYF.

V is TRBV12-3 or TRBV12-4 and J is TRBJ2-3; D not certain. CDR3 size: 15 residues. Deletions cut 2 bases from V and 3 bases from J, with 12 bases between. CDR3 coding DNA: TGTGCCAGCAGTTTAACGGTCGGAAGAACAGATACGCAGTATTTT. Protein sequence: CASSLTVGRTDTQYF.

This clonotype was seen only a few times. The rearrangement joins TRBV12-3 or TRBV12-4 to TRBJ2-3, with 8 bases that match TRBD2. J was trimmed by 4 bases and V by 2 bases; bases with no gene match: 11. The CDR3 contains 17 residues. The CDR3 DNA is TGTGCCAGCAGTTTAAAAATCCCCGGGACTAGACCAGATACGCAGTATTTT. It specifies CASSLKIPGTRPDTQYF.

This clonotype was seen a few times. The rearrangement joins TRBV15 to TRBJ1-5; D may be TRBD1 (5 bases). CDR1 is LNHNV, CDR2 YYDKDF, per germline (reference sequence). The CDR3 covers 16 residues. Between the trimmed V and J ends, which lost 0 bases and 5 bases, there was a span of 14 bases. In DNA, the CDR3 is TGTGCCACCAGCAGAGATTTGCCCGGGGGTTATCAGCCCCAGCATTTT. This codes for CATSRDLPGGYQPQHF.

This clonotype was detected a few times. This chain uses TRBV4-2 with TRBJ2-3, with D perhaps matching TRBD2 (7 bases). With 5 bases removed from V and 2 bases from J, the gap between germline ends came to 14 bases. This CDR3 is built from 15 residues. Germline CDR1 and CDR2: LGHNA and YNFKEQ. CDR3: CASSTGGPPTDTQYF. The CDR3 coding sequence is TGTGCCAGCAGCACGGGGGGCCCCCCCACAGATACGCAGTATTTT.